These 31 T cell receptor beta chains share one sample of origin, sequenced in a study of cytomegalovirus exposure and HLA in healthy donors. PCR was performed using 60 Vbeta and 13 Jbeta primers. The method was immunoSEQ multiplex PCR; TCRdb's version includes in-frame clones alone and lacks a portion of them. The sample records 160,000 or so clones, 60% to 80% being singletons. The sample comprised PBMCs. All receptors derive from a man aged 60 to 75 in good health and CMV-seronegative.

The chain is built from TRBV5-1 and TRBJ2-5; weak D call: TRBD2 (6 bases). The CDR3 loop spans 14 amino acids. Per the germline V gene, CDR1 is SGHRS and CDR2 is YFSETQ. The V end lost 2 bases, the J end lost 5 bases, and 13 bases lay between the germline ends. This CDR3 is CASSLPGGDETQYF. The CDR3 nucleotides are TGCGCCAGCAGCTTACCCGGAGGGGATGAGACCCAGTACTTC.

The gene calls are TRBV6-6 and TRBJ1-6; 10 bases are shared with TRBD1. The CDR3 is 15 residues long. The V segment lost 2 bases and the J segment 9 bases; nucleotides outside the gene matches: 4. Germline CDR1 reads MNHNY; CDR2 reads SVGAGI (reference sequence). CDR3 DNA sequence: TGTGCCAGCAGTTACGACGACAGGGGGCGTTCACCCCTCCACTTT. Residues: CASSYDDRGRSPLHF.

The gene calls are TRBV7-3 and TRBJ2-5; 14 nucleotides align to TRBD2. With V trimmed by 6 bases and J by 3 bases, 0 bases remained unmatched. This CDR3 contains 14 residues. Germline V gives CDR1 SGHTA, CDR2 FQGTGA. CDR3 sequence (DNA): TGTGCCAGCAGGACTAGCGGGGGGGAAGAGACCCAGTACTTC. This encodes CASRTSGGEETQYF.

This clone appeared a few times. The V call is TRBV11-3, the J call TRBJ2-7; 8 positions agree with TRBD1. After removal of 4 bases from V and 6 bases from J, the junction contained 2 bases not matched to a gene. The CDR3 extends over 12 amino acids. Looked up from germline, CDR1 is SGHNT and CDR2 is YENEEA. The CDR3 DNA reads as TGTGCCAGCAGCTCCGGACAGGGCGAGCAGTACTTC. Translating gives CASSSGQGEQYF.

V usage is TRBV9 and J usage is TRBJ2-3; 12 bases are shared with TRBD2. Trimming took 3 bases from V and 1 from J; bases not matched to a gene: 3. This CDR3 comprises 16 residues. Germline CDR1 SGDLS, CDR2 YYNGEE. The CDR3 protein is CASSGTSGIRTDTQYF. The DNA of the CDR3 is TGTGCCAGCAGCGGGACTAGCGGGATACGCACAGATACGCAGTATTTT.

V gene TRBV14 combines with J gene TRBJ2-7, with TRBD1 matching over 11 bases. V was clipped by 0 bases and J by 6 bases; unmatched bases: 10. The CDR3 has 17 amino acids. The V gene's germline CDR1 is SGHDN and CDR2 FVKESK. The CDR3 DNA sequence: TGTGCCAGCAGCCAAGATTTAAGGGGGACAGGGGGTCGCGAGCAGTACTTC. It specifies CASSQDLRGTGGREQYF.

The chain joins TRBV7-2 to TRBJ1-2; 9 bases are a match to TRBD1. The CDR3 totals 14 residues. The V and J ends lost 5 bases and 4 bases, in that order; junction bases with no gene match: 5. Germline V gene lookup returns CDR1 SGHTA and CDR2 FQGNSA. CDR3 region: CASSMQGQGYGYTF. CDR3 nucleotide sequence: TGTGCCAGCAGCATGCAGGGACAGGGCTATGGCTACACCTTC.

CDR3 protein: CASNGQSSGNTIYF. The CDR3 DNA follows: TGTGCCAGCAACGGACAGAGCTCTGGAAACACCATATATTTT. The rearrangement uses TRBV6-1 and TRBJ1-3, with D maybe TRBD1 (6 bases). The CDR3 is 14 amino acids. Per germline, CDR1 MNHNS and CDR2 SASEGT. V lost 7 bases and J 0 bases, leaving 10 bases between the germline ends.

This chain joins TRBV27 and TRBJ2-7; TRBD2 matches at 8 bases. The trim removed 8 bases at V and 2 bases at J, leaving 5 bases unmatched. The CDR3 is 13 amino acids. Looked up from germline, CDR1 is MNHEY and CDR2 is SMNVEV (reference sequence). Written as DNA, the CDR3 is TGTGCCAGCGGGACTAGTGTCACCTACGAGCAGTACTTC. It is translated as CASGTSVTYEQYF.

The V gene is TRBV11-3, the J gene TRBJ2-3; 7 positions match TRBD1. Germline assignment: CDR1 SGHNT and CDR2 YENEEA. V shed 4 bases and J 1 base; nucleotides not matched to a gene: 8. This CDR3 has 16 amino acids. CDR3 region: CASSSQGSIGTDTQYF. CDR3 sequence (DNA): TGTGCCAGCAGCTCACAGGGGAGTATTGGCACAGATACGCAGTATTTT.

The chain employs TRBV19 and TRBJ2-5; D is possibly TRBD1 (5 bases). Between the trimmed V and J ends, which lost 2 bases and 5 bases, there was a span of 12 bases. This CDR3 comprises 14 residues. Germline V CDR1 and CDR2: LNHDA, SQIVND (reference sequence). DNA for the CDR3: TGTGCCAGTAGTATAAATGGGCAGGGCGAGACCCAGTACTTC. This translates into CASSINGQGETQYF.

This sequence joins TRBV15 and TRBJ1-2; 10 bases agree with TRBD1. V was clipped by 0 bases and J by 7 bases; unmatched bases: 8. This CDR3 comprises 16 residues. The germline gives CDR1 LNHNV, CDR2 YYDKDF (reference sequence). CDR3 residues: CATSRDANDRGPGYTF. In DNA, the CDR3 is TGTGCCACCAGCAGAGATGCTAACGACAGGGGGCCTGGCTACACCTTC.

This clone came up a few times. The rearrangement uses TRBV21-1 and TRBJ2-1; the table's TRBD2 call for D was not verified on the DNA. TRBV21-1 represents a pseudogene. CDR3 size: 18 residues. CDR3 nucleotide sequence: TGTGCCAGCAGCAAAGTAAAGCGGGGGTCGCACTCCTACAATGAGCAGTTCTTC. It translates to CASSKVKRGSHSYNEQFF.

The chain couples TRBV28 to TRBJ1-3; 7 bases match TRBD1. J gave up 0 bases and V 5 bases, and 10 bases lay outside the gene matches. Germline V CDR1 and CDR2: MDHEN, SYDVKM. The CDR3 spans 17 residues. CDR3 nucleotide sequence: TGTGCCAGCAGTCCTACGACAGGGAAGGGCTCTGGAAACACCATATATTTT. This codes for CASSPTTGKGSGNTIYF.

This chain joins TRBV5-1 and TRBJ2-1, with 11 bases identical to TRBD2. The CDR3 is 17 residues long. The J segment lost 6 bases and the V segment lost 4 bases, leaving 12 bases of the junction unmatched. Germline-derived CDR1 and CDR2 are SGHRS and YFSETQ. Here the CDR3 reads CASSVESLAGGSNEQFF. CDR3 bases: TGCGCCAGCAGCGTTGAGTCCCTAGCGGGAGGCAGCAATGAGCAGTTCTTC. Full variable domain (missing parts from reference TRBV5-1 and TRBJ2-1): KAGVTQTPRYLIKTRGQQVTLSCSPISGHRSVSWYQQTPGQGLQFLFEYFSETQRNKGNFPGRFSGRQFSNSRSEMNVSTLELGDSALYLCASSVESLAGGSNEQFFGPGTRLTVL.

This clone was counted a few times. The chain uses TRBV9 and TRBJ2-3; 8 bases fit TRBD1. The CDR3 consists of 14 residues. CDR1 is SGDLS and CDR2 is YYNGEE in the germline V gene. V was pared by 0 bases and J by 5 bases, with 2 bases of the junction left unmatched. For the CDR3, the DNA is TGTGCCAGCAGCGTAGGCAGGGGGCGAGATACGCAGTATTTT. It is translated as CASSVGRGRDTQYF.

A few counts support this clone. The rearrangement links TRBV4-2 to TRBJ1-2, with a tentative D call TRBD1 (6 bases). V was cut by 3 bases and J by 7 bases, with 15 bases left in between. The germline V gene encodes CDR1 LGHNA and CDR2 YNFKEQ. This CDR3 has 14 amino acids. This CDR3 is CASSQDGQWGGYTF. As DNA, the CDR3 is TGTGCCAGCAGCCAGGACGGACAGTGGGGTGGCTACACCTTC.

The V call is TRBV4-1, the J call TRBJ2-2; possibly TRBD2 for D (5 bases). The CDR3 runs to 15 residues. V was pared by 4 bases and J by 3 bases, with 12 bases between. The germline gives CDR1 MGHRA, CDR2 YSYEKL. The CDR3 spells CASSPERTYTGELFF. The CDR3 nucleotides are TGCGCCAGCAGCCCTGAGAGGACTTACACCGGGGAGCTGTTTTTT.

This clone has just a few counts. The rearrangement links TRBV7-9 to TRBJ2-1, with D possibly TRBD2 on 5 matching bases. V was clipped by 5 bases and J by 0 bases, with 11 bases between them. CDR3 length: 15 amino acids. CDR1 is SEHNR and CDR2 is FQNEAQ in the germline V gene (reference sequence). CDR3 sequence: CASSPQAGSYNEQFF. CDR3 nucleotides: TGTGCCAGCAGCCCCCAGGCGGGCTCCTACAATGAGCAGTTCTTC.

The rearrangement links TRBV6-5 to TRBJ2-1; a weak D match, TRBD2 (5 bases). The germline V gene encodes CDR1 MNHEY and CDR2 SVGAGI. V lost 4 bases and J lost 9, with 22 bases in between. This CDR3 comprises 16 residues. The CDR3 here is CASSSGRALIRVEQFF. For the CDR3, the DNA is TGTGCCAGCAGTTCCGGGCGGGCCCTGATTCGGGTTGAGCAGTTCTTC.

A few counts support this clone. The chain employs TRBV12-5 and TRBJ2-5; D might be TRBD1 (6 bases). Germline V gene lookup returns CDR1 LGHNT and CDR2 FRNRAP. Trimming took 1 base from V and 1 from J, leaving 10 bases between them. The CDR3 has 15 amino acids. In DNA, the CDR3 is TGTGCTAGTGGTTTGGGAGAACAGGGCCAAGAGACCCAGTACTTC. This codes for CASGLGEQGQETQYF. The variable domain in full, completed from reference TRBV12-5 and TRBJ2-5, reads DARVTQTPRHKVTEMGQEVTMRCQPILGHNTVFWYRQTMMQGLELLAYFRNRAPLDDSGMPKDRFSAEMPDATLATLKIQPSEPRDSAVYFCASGLGEQGQETQYFGPGTRLLVL.

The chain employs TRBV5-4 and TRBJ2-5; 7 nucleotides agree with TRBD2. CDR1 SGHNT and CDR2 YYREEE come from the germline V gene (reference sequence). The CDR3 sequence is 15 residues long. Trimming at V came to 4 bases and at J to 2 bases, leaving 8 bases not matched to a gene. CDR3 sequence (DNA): TGTGCCAGCAGCCGGGATAGCGGGCCACAAGAGACCCAGTACTTC. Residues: CASSRDSGPQETQYF. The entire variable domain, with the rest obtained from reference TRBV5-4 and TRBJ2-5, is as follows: ETGVTQSPTHLIKTRGQQVTLRCSSQSGHNTVSWYQQALGQGPQFIFQYYREEENGRGNFPPRFSGLQFPNYSSELNVNALELDDSALYLCASSRDSGPQETQYFGPGTRLLVL.

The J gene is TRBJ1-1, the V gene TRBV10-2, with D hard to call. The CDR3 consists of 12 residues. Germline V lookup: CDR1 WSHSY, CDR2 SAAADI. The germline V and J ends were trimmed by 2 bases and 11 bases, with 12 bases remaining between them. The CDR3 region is CASSEGSGRAFF. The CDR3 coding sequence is TGCGCCAGCAGTGAGGGCAGCGGGCGGGCTTTCTTT.

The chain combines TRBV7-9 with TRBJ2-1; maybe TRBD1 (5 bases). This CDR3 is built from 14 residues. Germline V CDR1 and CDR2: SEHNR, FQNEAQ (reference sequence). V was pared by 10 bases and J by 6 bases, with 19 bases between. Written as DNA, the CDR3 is TGTGCCACCAACCCAGGGCTATCGGGCAATGAGCAGTTCTTC. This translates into CATNPGLSGNEQFF.

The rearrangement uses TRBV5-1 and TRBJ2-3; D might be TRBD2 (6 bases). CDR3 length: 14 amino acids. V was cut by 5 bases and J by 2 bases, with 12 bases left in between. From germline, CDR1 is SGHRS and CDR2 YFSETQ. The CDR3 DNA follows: TGCGCCAGCAGACGGGAGTGGGACACAGATACGCAGTATTTT. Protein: CASRREWDTDTQYF.

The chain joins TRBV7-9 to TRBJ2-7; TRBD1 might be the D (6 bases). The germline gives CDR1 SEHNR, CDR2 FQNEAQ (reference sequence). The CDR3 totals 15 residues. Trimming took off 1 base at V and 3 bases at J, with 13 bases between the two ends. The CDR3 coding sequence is TGTGCCAGCAGCTTAGACCCCGGACAGATCTACGAGCAGTACTTC. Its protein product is CASSLDPGQIYEQYF.

The DNA of the CDR3 is TGTGCCAGCAGCTCCCCTATAGCGGGACCCGCACCCGAGCAGTACTTC. Protein product: CASSSPIAGPAPEQYF. This chain joins TRBV7-2 and TRBJ2-7; 8 bases line up with TRBD2. CDR1 is SGHTA and CDR2 is FQGNSA in the germline V gene. The V gene end was trimmed by 4 bases and the J gene end by 6 bases; junction bases not matched to a gene: 14. CDR3 length: 16 amino acids.

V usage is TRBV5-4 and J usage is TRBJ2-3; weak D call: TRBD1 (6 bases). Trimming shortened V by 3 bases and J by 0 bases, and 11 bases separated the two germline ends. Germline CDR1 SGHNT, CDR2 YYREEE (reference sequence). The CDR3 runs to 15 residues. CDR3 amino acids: CASSSDRRSTDTQYF. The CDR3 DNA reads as TGTGCCAGCAGCTCAGACAGGAGGAGCACAGATACGCAGTATTTT.

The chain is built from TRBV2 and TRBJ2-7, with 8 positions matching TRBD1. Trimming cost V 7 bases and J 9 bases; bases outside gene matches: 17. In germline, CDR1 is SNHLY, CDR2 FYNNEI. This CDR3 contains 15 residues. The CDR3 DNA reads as TGTGCCAGCAAGGCACTTGAGCAGGGGGCTCTCGGGCAGTACTTC. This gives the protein CASKALEQGALGQYF.

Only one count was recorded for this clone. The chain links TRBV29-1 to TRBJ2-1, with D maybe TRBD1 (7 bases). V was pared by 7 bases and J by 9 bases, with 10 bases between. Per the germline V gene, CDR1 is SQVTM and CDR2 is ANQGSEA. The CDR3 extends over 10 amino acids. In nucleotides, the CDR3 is TGCAGCGGACAGGGACTTGAGCAGTTCTTC. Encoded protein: CSGQGLEQFF.

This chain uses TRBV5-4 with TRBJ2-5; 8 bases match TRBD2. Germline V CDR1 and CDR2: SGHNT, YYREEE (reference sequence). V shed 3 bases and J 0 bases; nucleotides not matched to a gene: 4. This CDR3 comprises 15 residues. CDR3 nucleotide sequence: TGTGCCAGCAGCTCGGGCGGGAGGTACCAAGAGACCCAGTACTTC. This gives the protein CASSSGGRYQETQYF.